This TCR beta chain stems from a study of blood T cells in healthy people across ages. The CDR3 is made up of 17 amino acids. Per germline, CDR1 DFQATT and CDR2 SNEGSKA (reference sequence). The J segment lost 7 bases and the V segment lost 2 bases, leaving 13 bases of the junction unmatched. General study results and limits: Donors of long life had a larger count of naive CD4+ cells and greater diversity than aged donors. Observed TCR beta diversity showed a strong correlation with the percentage of naive T cells as measured by flow cytometry. The unsorted PBMCs prevented any conclusive comparison of naive versus antigen-experienced cells.

Details on this clonotype: What it binds is not known.

Primers used in a second PCR of roughly 6 to 11 cycles were a sample-barcoded 5' primer and a J-beta primer mix. Each CDR3 protein gets one entry after TCRdb re-called the 5' RACE reads with MiXCR. Of over 950,000 distinct CDR3 sequences listed, less than 45% are singletons. The study drew donors from healthy Caucasian individuals in Russia aged about 6 to 95. This chain uses TRBV20-1 with TRBJ1-4, with TRBD1 identical over 10 bases. Sequenced material: blood. This receptor was taken from a man between 18 and 35 years old in good health. CDR3 nucleotides: TGCAGTGCTAGATACGGGACAGGGGTCTCTCTTGGTGAAAAACTGTTTTTT. This translates into CSARYGTGVSLGEKLFF.